These 18 T cell receptor beta chains share one sample of origin, sequenced in a study of beta chain features in type 1 diabetes. Isolated RNA was reverse transcribed in full, so expressed TCRB transcripts were sequenced. Profiled with immunoSEQ multiplex PCR; TCRdb holds only in-frame clones, not every one. The data show about 340,000 clones, roughly 14% seen once. Overall study results and limits: All four CD4+ subsets from Type 1 diabetes patients carried moderately but significantly shorter TCRB CDR3s.

The antigens these receptors bind are not known. The sequencing sample was made of naive CD4+ T cells from blood. The receptor set was obtained from a woman aged 18-35 years with type 1 diabetes.

The chain has TRBV4-3 and TRBJ1-1; the D gene is possibly TRBD1 (5 bases). The CDR3 loop spans 14 amino acids. The ends were cut back, 0 bases at V and 5 bases at J, with 10 bases in the middle. Germline assignment: CDR1 LGHNA and CDR2 YSLEER. CDR3 sequence: CASSQEGVGTEAFF. CDR3 coding DNA: TGCGCCAGCAGCCAAGAAGGGGTGGGGACTGAAGCTTTCTTT.

V and J are TRBV29-1 and TRBJ1-2; no firm D call. Trimming took off 8 bases at V and 3 bases at J, with 19 bases between the two ends. Germline V gives CDR1 SQVTM, CDR2 ANQGSEA. The CDR3 runs to 14 residues. The CDR3 here is CSTKGTPEDYGYTF. The CDR3 DNA is TGCAGCACAAAGGGAACCCCGGAGGACTATGGCTACACCTTC.

In this sample, this clone turned up a few times. CDR3 in DNA: TGCAGCGCCGGGGGTGTTGAAAAACTGTTTTTT. Translating it yields CSAGGVEKLFF. The chain joins TRBV29-1 to TRBJ1-4; a weak D match, TRBD1 (5 bases). This CDR3 is 11 amino acids long. CDR1 and CDR2 (germline): SQVTM, ANQGSEA. V was clipped by 7 bases and J by 7 bases, with 10 bases between them.

This clone was counted between two and nine times. This sequence joins TRBV6-6 and TRBJ2-7; a weak D match, TRBD1 (6 bases). The CDR3 is made up of 12 amino acids. V was cut by 6 bases and J by 7 bases, with 13 bases left in between. Germline CDR1 and CDR2: MNHNY and SVGAGI (reference sequence). In DNA form, the CDR3 reads TGTGCCAGCAGAACCACAGGGAGTGAGCAGTACTTC. It encodes CASRTTGSEQYF.

V gene TRBV11-2 combines with J gene TRBJ2-5; TRBD1 might be the D (6 bases). The length of the CDR3 is 14 residues. Germline V lookup: CDR1 SGHAT, CDR2 FQNNGV. V dropped 3 bases and J dropped 4 bases, with 12 bases sitting between them. CDR3 protein: CASSLGHVGETQYF. The CDR3 nucleotides are TGTGCCAGCAGCTTGGGACATGTGGGAGAGACCCAGTACTTC.

This clone was detected a few times. The chain is built from TRBV5-1 and TRBJ2-2, with TRBD2 as a possible D gene (5 bases). The CDR3 is 14 residues long. The germline V gene has CDR1 SGHRS and CDR2 YFSETQ. Trimming removed 4 bases at V and 6 bases at J, with 13 bases between. CDR3 in amino acids: CASSPEGLSGELFF. CDR3 in DNA: TGCGCCAGCAGCCCCGAGGGTCTGTCCGGGGAGCTGTTTTTT. Using reference TRBV5-1 and TRBJ2-2 for the parts outside the CDR3, the full variable domain is KAGVTQTPRYLIKTRGQQVTLSCSPISGHRSVSWYQQTPGQGLQFLFEYFSETQRNKGNFPGRFSGRQFSNSRSEMNVSTLELGDSALYLCASSPEGLSGELFFGEGSRLTVL.

This clone appeared a few times. The CDR3 region has the DNA TGTGCCAGTAGTATGCCTAGCGGGAGTCGGGATGAGCAGTTCTTC. Encoded protein: CASSMPSGSRDEQFF. The chain recombines TRBV19 with TRBJ2-1; TRBD2 aligns across 10 bases. The CDR3 has 15 residues. Per germline, CDR1 LNHDA and CDR2 SQIVND (reference sequence). With 3 bases clipped from V and 8 bases from J, the junction kept 7 bases outside the gene matches.

V gene TRBV23-1 combines with J gene TRBJ2-7, with 10 bases matching TRBD1. TRBV23-1 is annotated as an ORF whose role is uncertain. The CDR3 loop spans 15 amino acids. V gave up 6 bases and J gave up 2 bases; unmatched junction bases: 7. The CDR3 protein is CASSPWDRGPYEQYV. The CDR3 DNA is TGCGCCAGCAGCCCCTGGGACAGGGGCCCCTACGAGCAGTACGTC.

This chain joins TRBV7-2 and TRBJ2-3; 8 bases line up with TRBD1. This CDR3 comprises 16 residues. Germline CDR1 SGHTA, CDR2 FQGNSA. Losses at the gene ends were 4 bases for V and 0 bases for J; bases not matched to a gene: 6. In DNA form, the CDR3 reads TGTGCCAGCAGCTCCGTGGACAGGGCTAGCACAGATACGCAGTATTTT. Residues: CASSSVDRASTDTQYF.

This clone came up a few times. This chain uses TRBV5-4 with TRBJ1-1, with 12 bases identical to TRBD1. CDR1 is SGHNT and CDR2 is YYREEE in the germline V gene (reference sequence). Losses at the gene ends were 3 bases for V and 4 bases for J; bases not matched to a gene: 7. CDR3 size: 16 residues. CDR3 protein: CASSSGDRGPGTEAFF. CDR3 in DNA: TGTGCCAGCAGCTCGGGGGACAGGGGGCCGGGCACTGAAGCTTTCTTT.

This chain links TRBV30 with TRBJ1-5; TRBD1 agrees at 7 bases. The CDR3 contains 17 residues. Germline V lookup: CDR1 GTSNPN, CDR2 SVGIG (reference sequence). Trimming took 7 bases from V and 3 from J; bases not matched to a gene: 18. CDR3 in amino acids: CAYQLKMGQTFNQPQHF. The CDR3 DNA follows: TGTGCCTACCAACTAAAAATGGGACAGACTTTCAATCAGCCCCAGCATTTT.

This clone was found a few times. The J gene is TRBJ2-5, the V gene TRBV25-1; possibly TRBD1 for D (5 bases). Trimming shortened V by 6 bases and J by 5 bases, and 10 bases separated the two germline ends. CDR1 MGHDK and CDR2 SYGVNS come from the germline V gene. The CDR3 extends over 12 amino acids. CDR3: CASSGQGETQYF. The CDR3 DNA sequence: TGTGCCAGCAGCGGACAAGGGGAGACCCAGTACTTC.

This clone was detected a few times. The gene calls are TRBV11-2 and TRBJ2-3, with TRBD2 identical over 8 bases. The CDR3 extends over 18 amino acids. The trim removed 2 bases at V and 1 base at J, leaving 11 bases unmatched. Germline-derived CDR1 and CDR2 are SGHAT and FQNNGV. The CDR3 DNA reads as TGTGCCAGCAGCTTATCTTTGGCGGGAGGCCCAGGCACAGATACGCAGTATTTT. As protein: CASSLSLAGGPGTDTQYF.

This clone appeared a few times. This CDR3 reads CASSYLGTGLYEKLFF. The DNA of the CDR3 is TGTGCCAGCAGTTACTTGGGGACAGGGCTATATGAAAAACTGTTTTTT. The rearrangement joins TRBV6-5 to TRBJ1-4; TRBD1 agrees at 9 bases. The J segment lost 6 bases and the V segment lost 1 base, leaving 6 bases of the junction unmatched. Per germline, CDR1 MNHEY and CDR2 SVGAGI. The CDR3 length is 16 residues.

This clone was counted between two and nine times. This sequence joins TRBV27 and TRBJ2-1; 11 bases are shared with TRBD2. The germline CDR1 and CDR2 sequences are MNHEY and SMNVEV (reference sequence). The CDR3 extends over 15 amino acids. With V trimmed by 2 bases and J by 9 bases, 6 bases remained unmatched. The chain's CDR3 is CASSLPGLAVPEQFF. In DNA, the CDR3 is TGTGCCAGCAGTTTACCGGGACTAGCGGTCCCTGAGCAGTTCTTC.

This clone was recorded a few times. This chain uses TRBV29-1 with TRBJ2-5; TRBD1 is a possible D gene (5 bases). The CDR3 extends over 12 amino acids. Trimming stripped 3 bases from V and 0 bases from J, with 5 bases between. In germline, CDR1 is SQVTM, CDR2 ANQGSEA. The CDR3: CSVDRDQETQYF. The CDR3 DNA reads as TGCAGCGTTGACAGGGACCAAGAGACCCAGTACTTC.

This clone has only a few counts. The chain has TRBV18 and TRBJ2-7; no clear D. Trimming pared 3 bases from V and 7 bases from J, leaving 10 bases between. The V gene's germline CDR1 is KGHSH and CDR2 LQKENI. CDR3 length: 12 amino acids. CDR3 sequence: CASSPSALEQYF. CDR3 DNA: TGTGCCAGCTCACCGAGCGCCCTGGAGCAGTACTTC. The variable domain in full, completed from reference TRBV18 and TRBJ2-7, reads NAGVMQNPRHLVRRRGQEARLRCSPMKGHSHVYWYRQLPEEGLKFMVYLQKENIIDESGMPKERFSAEFPKEGPSILRIQQVVRGDSAAYFCASSPSALEQYFGPGTRLTVT.

This chain connects TRBV7-9 to TRBJ1-4, with TRBD1 identical over 9 bases. Trimming took 4 bases from V and 7 from J; bases not matched to a gene: 4. The CDR3 is made up of 14 amino acids. CDR1 is SEHNR, CDR2 FQNEAQ, per germline (reference sequence). CDR3 sequence (DNA): TGTGCCAGCAGCTCGGGACAGGGTGTTGAAAAACTGTTTTTT. This gives the protein CASSSGQGVEKLFF. Together with reference TRBV7-9 and TRBJ1-4, the CDR3 gives the full variable domain: DTGVSQNPRHKITKRGQNVTFRCDPISEHNRLYWYRQTLGQGPEFLTYFQNEAQLEKSRLLSDRFSAERPKGSFSTLEIQRTEQGDSAMYLCASSSGQGVEKLFFGSGTQLSVL.